The 18 T cell receptor beta chains below come from one sample, sequenced in a study of PD-L1 blockade in urothelial cancer. Repertoires were generated with immunoSEQ multiplex PCR, while TCRdb's copy carries only in-frame clones and drops some. The data hold about 41,000 clones, with approximately 84% observed a single time. Time point given: peripheral blood 6 weeks after treatment start. Sequences were derived from PBMCs, sampled around atezolizumab (anti-PD-L1) treatment. Source of these receptors: a man between 65 and 85 years old with urothelial cancer.

The rearrangement uses TRBV29-1 and TRBJ2-3, with 8 positions matching TRBD2. V shed 2 bases, J shed 10 bases, and the junction held 8 bases outside the gene matches. The germline V gene encodes CDR1 SQVTM and CDR2 ANQGSEA. This CDR3 region has 13 residues. The DNA of the CDR3 is TGCAGCGTTGAAAATTTGGACGGGGGGGCGCAGTATTTT. Amino acid sequence: CSVENLDGGAQYF.

The chain is built from TRBV10-3 and TRBJ2-3; 10 bases line up with TRBD2. Looked up from germline, CDR1 is ENHRY and CDR2 is SYGVKD. The CDR3 extends over 19 amino acids. The V and J ends lost 6 bases and 0 bases, in that order; junction bases with no gene match: 15. CDR3 sequence (DNA): TGTGCCATCAGATCAGGGTTGGCTAGCGGGAGTGGGAGCACAGATACGCAGTATTTT. Translated, it gives CAIRSGLASGSGSTDTQYF.

The chain couples TRBV5-1 to TRBJ2-1, with 8 bases matching TRBD2. This CDR3 has 15 residues. Trimming removed 4 bases from V and 6 bases from J; junction bases left unmatched: 9. Germline V gene data show CDR1 as SGHRS and CDR2 as YFSETQ. CDR3 region: CASSPQTSAVNEQFF. Here the CDR3 DNA reads TGCGCCAGCAGCCCACAGACTAGCGCGGTCAATGAGCAGTTCTTC.

This clone showed up just a few times. This chain's CDR3 is CASSLQGRGYTF. The CDR3 DNA is TGTGCCAGCAGCTTACAGGGTCGCGGCTACACCTTC. The chain carries TRBV13 and TRBJ1-2; D may be TRBD1 (5 bases). The germline CDR1 and CDR2 sequences are PRHDT and FYEKMQ (reference sequence). The CDR3 is made up of 12 amino acids. V lost 2 bases to trimming and J lost 8 bases, with 9 bases between them.

This clone occurred once. This chain links TRBV2 with TRBJ1-5, with D maybe TRBD1 (5 bases). Between the trimmed V and J ends, which lost 6 bases and 5 bases, there was a span of 14 bases. Looked up from germline, CDR1 is SNHLY and CDR2 is FYNNEI. There are 14 residues in the CDR3. The CDR3 coding sequence is TGTGCCAGCAGCGGGCCGGACACCTATCAGCCCCAGCATTTT. Its protein is CASSGPDTYQPQHF.

The chain links TRBV18 to TRBJ1-1, with a possible D match to TRBD1 (5 bases). V was pared by 2 bases and J by 1 base, with 8 bases between. Per the germline V gene, CDR1 is KGHSH and CDR2 is LQKENI. The CDR3 extends over 14 amino acids. CDR3 sequence (DNA): TGTGCCAGCTCACCAGGACAAGAGAACACTGAAGCTTTCTTT. Translation: CASSPGQENTEAFF.

The gene calls are TRBV5-1 and TRBJ2-1; 12 bases fit TRBD2. The J segment lost 8 bases and the V segment lost 4 bases, leaving 4 bases of the junction unmatched. The CDR3 sequence is 14 residues long. The germline CDR1 and CDR2 sequences are SGHRS and YFSETQ. In nucleotides, the CDR3 is TGCGCCAGCAGCGTGACTAGCGGGAGCGATGAGCAGTTCTTC. It translates to CASSVTSGSDEQFF.

This clone appeared once. The chain uses TRBV7-9 and TRBJ2-5, with 7 bases that match TRBD1. The CDR3 has 16 amino acids. Trimming removed 5 bases from V and 3 bases from J; junction bases left unmatched: 12. Germline CDR1 reads SEHNR; CDR2 reads FQNEAQ (reference sequence). This CDR3 is CASSHPGQKVKETQYF. CDR3 bases: TGTGCCAGCAGCCACCCGGGACAGAAAGTCAAAGAGACCCAGTACTTC.

The chain recombines TRBV6-6 with TRBJ2-2, with 8 bases that match TRBD1. This CDR3 spans 15 amino acids. Trimming removed 4 bases from V and 4 bases from J; junction bases left unmatched: 5. Germline V CDR1 and CDR2: MNHNY, SVGAGI (reference sequence). CDR3 nucleotides: TGTGCCAGCAGTTCTCGGGACAGGACCACCGGGGAGCTGTTTTTT. Encoded protein: CASSSRDRTTGELFF.

The CDR3 loop reads CASSPRVRGSYEQYF. CDR3 sequence (DNA): TGTGCCAGCAGCCCTCGAGTCCGGGGCTCCTACGAGCAGTACTTC. V gene TRBV11-2 combines with J gene TRBJ2-7; maybe TRBD2 (5 bases). The V and J ends lost 5 bases and 0 bases respectively, with 14 bases between them. The germline CDR1 and CDR2 sequences are SGHAT and FQNNGV. The CDR3 has 15 amino acids.

The CDR3 DNA reads TGTGCCGGGGCCAGGGGCGAGGATCAGCCCCAGCATTTT. It is translated as CAGARGEDQPQHF. The chain joins TRBV19 to TRBJ1-5; D may be TRBD1 (6 bases). The CDR3 totals 13 residues. Germline values: CDR1 LNHDA, CDR2 SQIVND (reference sequence). Deletions cut 11 bases from V and 5 bases from J, with 16 bases between.

This clone was recorded once. This chain uses TRBV27 with TRBJ1-1; D not resolved. This CDR3 comprises 13 residues. Germline values: CDR1 MNHEY, CDR2 SMNVEV (reference sequence). V was clipped by 3 bases and J by 3 bases, with 8 bases between them. In DNA form, the CDR3 reads TGTGCCAGCAGTTTCACGGGAGACACTGAAGCTTTCTTT. Residues: CASSFTGDTEAFF.

The rearrangement joins TRBV28 to TRBJ2-7, with 12 bases identical to TRBD2. The germline V gene encodes CDR1 MDHEN and CDR2 SYDVKM. The CDR3 loop spans 15 amino acids. The V and J ends lost 5 bases and 5 bases, in that order; junction bases with no gene match: 7. Written as DNA, the CDR3 is TGTGCCAGCAGTCTACAGACTAGCGGGAGCGACGAGCAGTACTTC. Its protein product is CASSLQTSGSDEQYF.

The rearrangement links TRBV7-2 to TRBJ2-7, with 8 bases fitting TRBD2. The CDR3 covers 15 residues. Germline CDR1 SGHTA, CDR2 FQGNSA. V was clipped by 4 bases and J by 0 bases; unmatched bases: 5. CDR3 DNA: TGTGCCAGCAGCTCTAGAGCGGGAGTCTCCTACGAGCAGTACTTC. Protein: CASSSRAGVSYEQYF.

In its sample, this clone was seen a few times. This chain uses TRBV19 with TRBJ1-1; perhaps TRBD1 as D (6 bases). Germline V gene lookup returns CDR1 LNHDA and CDR2 SQIVND (reference sequence). CDR3 size: 15 residues. V dropped 4 bases and J dropped 2 bases, with 14 bases sitting between them. In DNA, the CDR3 is TGTGCCAGTAGTACAACAGGGAAAACCAACACTGAAGCTTTCTTT. Residues: CASSTTGKTNTEAFF.

The chain employs TRBV5-1 and TRBJ2-2; D is uncertain. Trimming took 4 bases from V and 7 from J, leaving 5 bases between them. Germline CDR1 reads SGHRS; CDR2 reads YFSETQ. The CDR3 has 11 residues. The CDR3: CASSVRGELFF. CDR3 nucleotides: TGCGCCAGCAGCGTTCGCGGGGAGCTGTTTTTT.

The V and J genes are TRBV19 and TRBJ1-5; D is possibly TRBD1 (5 bases). Trimming took off 3 bases at V and 2 bases at J, with 11 bases between the two ends. CDR1 is LNHDA and CDR2 is SQIVND in the germline V gene (reference sequence). The CDR3 extends over 15 amino acids. This chain's CDR3 is CASSIGGVGNQPQHF. In nucleotides, the CDR3 is TGTGCCAGTAGTATTGGGGGGGTGGGCAATCAGCCCCAGCATTTT.

This rearrangement joins TRBV29-1 to TRBJ2-1; D is possibly TRBD2 (6 bases). V was trimmed by 6 bases and J by 8 bases, leaving 14 bases between them. The CDR3 contains 12 residues. From germline, CDR1 is SQVTM and CDR2 ANQGSEA. The CDR3 bases are TGCAGCGTGCGGGATGGAGGTGATGAGCAGTTCTTC. Residues: CSVRDGGDEQFF.